Detailed here is one T cell receptor (beta chain). This clonotype has a handful of counts. The antigen this receptor binds is unknown. Per-nucleotide qualities are absent, and no much larger clonotype sits a single base away. Per the germline V gene, SNHLY is the CDR1 and FYNNEI is the CDR2. Measured from the cysteine to the phenylalanine, the CDR3 is 13 residues long. The DNA shown is the 39-base CDR3, in frame from base 1. Cut back by 11 bases and 2 bases, the V and J ends lie 15 bases apart. This specimen comes from a study of T cells in Graves' hyperthyroidism and ophthalmopathy (dated by TCRdb to between 2017 and 2020). Regarding the research as a whole: Peripheral blood was collected at initial diagnosis, before any treatment. TCR V-J signatures able to tell the groups apart were searched for in a discovery cohort of 95 or so patients, of whom approximately 40 had Graves' ophthalmopathy and around 56 had stable Graves' hyperthyroidism. An independent validation cohort of under 20 hyperthyroidism patients and approximately 17 patients who later progressed to ophthalmopathy tested prospective prediction of ophthalmopathy. The roughly 91 discovery patients were randomly divided into training and test sets at a 7:3 ratio. Thyroid tissue and blood T-cell repertoires from about six Graves' hyperthyroidism patients were also compared in the study. After blood sampling, hyperthyroidism patients were treated with methimazole at a starting dose of 30 mg daily, and ophthalmopathy patients were treated with high-dose intravenous methylprednisolone. The paper describes TCR Vbeta CDR3 sequencing of around 130 peripheral blood samples, made up of 43 ophthalmopathy patients, roughly 80 hyperthyroidism patients and roughly 17 progressor patients.

What the study reported, not specific to this receptor: In cross-validation, a model built on a 13 V-J signature told ophthalmopathy apart from stable hyperthyroidism with roughly 87% sensitivity and around 84% specificity, and in testing the same model reached 80%/75%. Blood samples also contained most of the expanded thyroid clonotypes (frequency above 0.001), which suggests that blood repertoires may reflect thyroid immune responses. No statistical method was used to fix the sample size in advance, and group allocation was not hidden from the investigators. During validation, the model predicted progression to ophthalmopathy a median of about 5.9 months ahead of onset, with around 71% sensitivity and almost 75% specificity.

Amplification of TCR beta CDR3 regions was carried out from RNA transcripts. For the first round of RT-PCR on the TCR CDR3, the HTBI primer set was used together with the Qiagen OneStep RT-PCR kit. Libraries were constructed in a second round of multiplex PCR, after which size selection and purification were carried out. The libraries were sequenced on an Illumina HiSeq2000 using paired-end 100 bp reads. From the authors' description of their analysis: SOAPnuke was used to process the raw data, removing reads that contained adapters or uncalled bases, had a mean Phred below 15, or lacked an exact match to the constant primer or identifier. COPE v1.2.5 was used to merge the high-quality paired reads, and each unique nucleotide sequence was defined as a clonotype. Clonotypes were aligned to IMGT TRBV, TRBD and TRBJ reference segments using MiTCR v1.1. Only V-J combinations with frequency above 0.0001, covering approximately 99% of repertoires, were analysed. The TCS score was defined as the ratio of F50 (clonal expansion) to E x V (chaos), calculated using BLOSUM62-based TCRdist between CDR3 peptides within each V-J. Welch's t-statistics and random forest reduced roughly 540 V-J features to fewer than 15, which were used in a naive Bayes classifier (R e1071). TCRdb handled the public reads itself, with Q25 trimming in fastp and clone calling in MiXCR, and kept productive beta chains. A single entry per CDR3 protein holds the most common genes and DNA from its merged rows. The V and J calls, along with clone size, are taken from TCRdb and not from the paper's own processing. The sample contains approximately 270,000 distinct CDR3 sequences, 13% to 15% of them found a single time. Roughly 13% of the sample lies in the top ten.

The hyperthyroidism patients were between 18 and 65 years old and newly diagnosed, with a disease duration of less than 2 months. Exclusion was applied to patients with uncontrolled infections, other autoimmune diseases, pregnancy or lactation. Diagnoses were established on the basis of clinical symptoms, serum thyroxine and TRAb, thyroid ultrasound, and orbital computed tomography. For progressor patients, blood was drawn at the first diagnosis of hyperthyroidism, before any ophthalmopathy symptoms had appeared. PBMCs were separated from about 10 ml of fresh peripheral blood using Ficoll-Paque density gradient centrifugation. Patients classed as progressors first received a Graves' hyperthyroidism diagnosis and then went on to develop ophthalmopathy during follow-up. Trizol reagent was used to extract total RNA, and RNA quality was then checked on an Agilent 2100 Bioanalyzer.

This sequence originates from a woman between 40 and 50 years old with Graves' hyperthyroidism that later progressed to Graves' ophthalmopathy. The receptor chain draws on TRBV2 and TRBJ2-5, and possibly TRBD2, on 5 matching bases. The source material was blood. The CDR3 loop reads CASRWGAQETQYF. The nucleotide sequence is given as TGTGCCTCCCGATGGGGAGCACAAGAGACCCAGTACTTC.